This paragraph covers one T cell receptor (beta chain) sequence. This entry is derived from a study of cytomegalovirus exposure and HLA in healthy donors. This CDR3 contains 14 residues. In germline, CDR1 is LGHNT, CDR2 FRNRAP. Trimming cost V 2 bases and J 1 base, with 8 bases left between them. It was with 60 Vbeta and 13 Jbeta primers that the PCR ran. Profiled with immunoSEQ multiplex PCR; TCRdb holds only in-frame clones, not every one. This repertoire shows about 140,000 clones, about 80% found once; its top ten account for 1.4%. Sequencing input: PBMCs. This sequence was found in a man aged 25 to 45 in good health and CMV-seropositive. This chain joins TRBV12-5 and TRBJ1-1; D might be TRBD1 (6 bases). CDR3: CASGLTGTNTEAFF. CDR3 in DNA: TGTGCTAGTGGTTTGACAGGGACGAACACTGAAGCTTTCTTT.